The next 31 T cell receptor beta chains were all read from a single sample in a study of CD8 T cells in ankylosing spondylitis. Study-level results: Ankylosing spondylitis blood appeared to carry a characteristic TCR beta motif of roughly eight highly homologous variants.

TCRdb re-analysed the 5' RACE reads in MiXCR, keeping a single row per CDR3 protein. The sample has under 850,000 distinct CDR3 sequences, about 20% seen once; the top ten hold roughly a fifth. The antigens for these receptors are not known. The source material was blood, either unsorted or a sorted T cell fraction (not recorded which). All receptors come from a male donor with ankylosing spondylitis.

The chain employs TRBV9 and TRBJ2-1; weak D call: TRBD2 (6 bases). V lost 7 bases and J 6 bases, leaving 14 bases between the germline ends. The CDR3 extends over 13 amino acids. Germline V gives CDR1 SGDLS, CDR2 YYNGEE. The chain's CDR3 is CASDPGGGNEQFF. DNA for the CDR3: TGTGCCAGCGACCCCGGGGGTGGCAATGAGCAGTTCTTC.

The chain carries TRBV11-2 and TRBJ2-2; D is uncertain. V lost 0 bases and J 0 bases, leaving 11 bases between the germline ends. Germline assignment: CDR1 SGHAT and CDR2 FQNNGV. The CDR3 is 17 amino acids. This CDR3 is CASSLDPGSPNTGELFF. CDR3 sequence (DNA): TGTGCCAGCAGCTTAGATCCAGGCAGCCCGAACACCGGGGAGCTGTTTTTT. Together with reference TRBV11-2 and TRBJ2-2, the CDR3 gives the full variable domain: EAGVAQSPRYKIIEKRQSVAFWCNPISGHATLYWYQQILGQGPKLLIQFQNNGVVDDSQLPKDRFSAERLKGVDSTLKIQPAKLEDSAVYLCASSLDPGSPNTGELFFGEGSRLTVL.

The J gene is TRBJ2-2, the V gene TRBV24-1; 9 bases are shared with TRBD1. J gave up 5 bases and V 3 bases, and 6 bases lay outside the gene matches. Germline CDR1 and CDR2: KGHDR and SFDVKD. CDR3 size: 16 residues. CDR3 coding DNA: TGTGCCACCAGTGATCGCCGGACAGGGGATACCGGGGAGCTGTTTTTT. Translation gives CATSDRRTGDTGELFF.

This rearrangement joins TRBV5-1 to TRBJ2-7; 11 nucleotides line up with TRBD2. CDR3 length: 18 residues. CDR1 is SGHRS and CDR2 is YFSETQ in the germline V gene. With V trimmed by 0 bases and J by 7 bases, 15 bases remained unmatched. CDR3 DNA sequence: TGCGCCAGCAGCTTGGGGGGCACTAGCGGGAGTTCTCAAGGGGAGCAGTACTTC. Its translation is CASSLGGTSGSSQGEQYF.

This clonotype was detected only a few times. J is TRBJ1-1 and V is TRBV5-1; TRBD1 aligns across 7 bases. CDR1 is SGHRS, CDR2 YFSETQ, per germline. V shed 0 bases and J 3 bases; nucleotides not matched to a gene: 2. CDR3 size: 14 residues. The CDR3 nucleotides are TGCGCCAGCAGCTTGGAGGGGGCGGACACTGAAGCTTTCTTT. The encoded protein is CASSLEGADTEAFF.

Only a few counts were recorded for this clonotype. The chain recombines TRBV5-1 with TRBJ1-2; 7 bases agree with TRBD1. The CDR3 is 14 amino acids. The ends lost 4 bases at V and 4 bases at J; junction bases unmatched: 7. Germline V gives CDR1 SGHRS, CDR2 YFSETQ. The CDR3 coding sequence is TGCGCCAGCAGCCCTACAGGGGACCCCTATGGCTACACCTTC. The encoded protein is CASSPTGDPYGYTF.

The chain employs TRBV27 and TRBJ2-1; D is perhaps TRBD1 or TRBD2 (5 bases each). Germline lookup yields CDR1 MNHEY and CDR2 SMNVEV (reference sequence). The CDR3 runs to 16 residues. Trimming took off 3 bases at V and 0 bases at J, with 12 bases between the two ends. CDR3 DNA sequence: TGTGCCAGCAGTTTGAGAGGGGCTAGCTCCTACAATGAGCAGTTCTTC. This codes for CASSLRGASSYNEQFF.

The chain couples TRBV4-3 to TRBJ1-1, with 8 bases aligning to TRBD1. The trim removed 1 base at V and 1 base at J, leaving 8 bases unmatched. This CDR3 has 17 amino acids. The germline V gene encodes CDR1 LGHNA and CDR2 YSLEER. The CDR3 region is CASSQGPVTGANTEAFF. The CDR3, as DNA: TGCGCCAGCAGCCAAGGCCCCGTGACAGGGGCGAACACTGAAGCTTTCTTT.

This clonotype has just a few counts. This chain uses TRBV24-1 with TRBJ2-2; D gene ambiguous. The V end lost 2 bases, the J end lost 2 bases, and 5 bases lay between the germline ends. CDR1 and CDR2 from the germline V gene are KGHDR and SFDVKD. CDR3 length equals 14 residues. CDR3 nucleotides: TGTGCCACCAGTGATTCCTTTAACACCGGGGAGCTGTTTTTT. This codes for CATSDSFNTGELFF.

This clonotype was counted between two and nine times. The gene calls are TRBV20-1 and TRBJ2-1; 8 nucleotides match TRBD2. After removal of 5 bases from V and 4 bases from J, the junction contained 7 bases not matched to a gene. Per the germline V gene, CDR1 is DFQATT and CDR2 is SNEGSKA (reference sequence). The CDR3 extends over 14 amino acids. The CDR3 DNA sequence: TGCAGTGCTTCCCTAGCGGGCGTTTACAATGAGCAGTTCTTC. It translates to CSASLAGVYNEQFF.

The rearrangement joins TRBV3-1 to TRBJ1-1; TRBD1 might be the D (6 bases). V lost 4 bases and J 3 bases, leaving 12 bases between the germline ends. The CDR3 has 14 residues. The V gene's germline CDR1 is LGHDT and CDR2 YNNKEL (reference sequence). CDR3 nucleotides: TGTGCCAGCAGCCGGGGGGGGGCGGACACTGAAGCTTTCTTT. Encoded protein: CASSRGGADTEAFF.

J is TRBJ2-1 and V is TRBV27, with D unclear. CDR1 is MNHEY, CDR2 SMNVEV, per germline (reference sequence). The CDR3 sequence is 15 residues long. Trimming removed 0 bases from V and 1 base from J, with 7 bases in between. The CDR3 loop is CASSLSQPSYNEQFF. The CDR3 bases are TGTGCCAGCAGTTTATCGCAGCCGTCCTACAATGAGCAGTTCTTC.

CDR3 bases: TGTGCCAGCAGCTTCTGGGTGGGTCCTGGCGCAGATACGCAGTATTTT. It yields the protein CASSFWVGPGADTQYF. This rearrangement joins TRBV11-3 to TRBJ2-3; D is undetermined. CDR1 is SGHNT and CDR2 is YENEEA in the germline V gene. CDR3 length equals 16 residues. V was clipped by 3 bases and J by 4 bases, with 17 bases between them.

This clonotype occurred a few times. The V and J genes are TRBV12-3 or TRBV12-4 and TRBJ1-5; D perhaps matches TRBD1 (5 bases). V was pared by 6 bases and J by 5 bases, with 17 bases between. The CDR3 runs 15 residues. The CDR3 reads CASRVGGAGDQPQHF. The CDR3 DNA is TGTGCCAGCAGAGTCGGTGGGGCGGGGGATCAGCCCCAGCATTTT.

The rearrangement joins TRBV12-3 or TRBV12-4 to TRBJ1-2; 7 bases fit TRBD1. The CDR3 spans 13 residues. With 6 bases clipped from V and 6 bases from J, the junction kept 7 bases outside the gene matches. The CDR3 loop reads CASSLGQYDGYTF. CDR3 DNA: TGTGCCAGCAGCCTGGGACAGTACGATGGCTACACCTTC.

Only a few counts were recorded for this clonotype. J is TRBJ1-1 and V is TRBV2; 9 bases map to TRBD1. Looked up from germline, CDR1 is SNHLY and CDR2 is FYNNEI. There are 13 residues in the CDR3. V shed 2 bases and J 11 bases; nucleotides not matched to a gene: 6. The CDR3 is CASSEIRTGVAFF. The DNA for the CDR3 is TGTGCCAGCAGTGAAATCCGGACAGGGGTTGCTTTCTTT.

In its sample, this clonotype was seen a few times. V is TRBV11-2 and J is TRBJ1-6, with 7 bases fitting TRBD1. Looked up from germline, CDR1 is SGHAT and CDR2 is FQNNGV. The CDR3 loop spans 15 amino acids. Trimming cost V 3 bases and J 10 bases; bases outside gene matches: 9. CDR3 protein: CASSFRQGRGSPLHF. The CDR3 bases are TGTGCCAGCAGCTTCCGACAGGGTAGGGGATCACCCCTCCACTTT.

There are a few counts of this clonotype. J is TRBJ1-2 and V is TRBV11-2, with unresolved D. The CDR3 sequence is 16 residues long. Trimming left V 5 bases short and J 4 bases short, with 20 bases between. CDR1 and CDR2 from the germline V gene are SGHAT and FQNNGV. The CDR3 here is CASSPQVSGWSYGYTF. The CDR3 DNA reads as TGTGCCAGCAGCCCCCAGGTGTCGGGGTGGAGCTATGGCTACACCTTC. Variable domain in full (rest from reference TRBV11-2 and TRBJ1-2): EAGVAQSPRYKIIEKRQSVAFWCNPISGHATLYWYQQILGQGPKLLIQFQNNGVVDDSQLPKDRFSAERLKGVDSTLKIQPAKLEDSAVYLCASSPQVSGWSYGYTFGSGTRLTVV.

The rearrangement uses TRBV4-2 and TRBJ2-3; TRBD2 agrees at 8 bases. V shed 1 base, J shed 4 bases, and the junction held 7 bases outside the gene matches. CDR1 and CDR2 (germline): LGHNA, YNFKEQ. This CDR3 has 16 amino acids. In nucleotides, the CDR3 is TGTGCCAGCAGCCAAGGCGGACTAGCAAGCGCAGATACGCAGTATTTT. It is translated as CASSQGGLASADTQYF.

This chain links TRBV29-1 with TRBJ2-2; the D is unclear. Trimming pared 7 bases from V and 0 bases from J, leaving 9 bases between. The V gene's germline CDR1 is SQVTM and CDR2 ANQGSEA. The CDR3 covers 13 residues. CDR3 sequence: CSAMGANTGELFF. The CDR3 DNA follows: TGCAGCGCGATGGGTGCGAACACCGGGGAGCTGTTTTTT.

This clonotype occurred a few times. The V and J genes are TRBV7-2 and TRBJ2-5; D is undetermined. Germline CDR1 and CDR2: SGHTA and FQGNSA. The V end was cut by 0 bases, the J end by 2 bases, with 10 bases between. The CDR3 has 15 residues. DNA of the CDR3: TGTGCCAGCAGCTTAGCGTCCGGACGGCAAGAGACCCAGTACTTC. It specifies CASSLASGRQETQYF.

This clonotype was seen only a few times. The chain carries TRBV3-1 and TRBJ2-1; D may be TRBD1 (6 bases). The CDR3 has 12 amino acids. CDR1 and CDR2 (germline): LGHDT, YNNKEL (reference sequence). V shed 3 bases and J shed 9 bases, with 9 bases lying between them. As DNA, the CDR3 is TGTGCCAGCAGCCAGTTGACAGGTGAGCAGTTCTTC. Translated, it gives CASSQLTGEQFF.

This clonotype was detected only a few times. The genes are TRBV4-1 and TRBJ2-1, with 8 nucleotides matching TRBD2. The CDR3 has 15 residues. Losses at the gene ends were 4 bases for V and 9 bases for J; bases not matched to a gene: 11. The germline CDR1 and CDR2 sequences are MGHRA and YSYEKL. The DNA for the CDR3 is TGCGCCAGCAGCCCTCCGGGACTAGTAGACGGTGAGCAGTTCTTC. Amino acids: CASSPPGLVDGEQFF.

This clonotype has just a few counts. CDR3 in DNA: TGCAGCGTGTACCGGGACAGTACCTACGAGCAGTACTTC. It translates to CSVYRDSTYEQYF. V and J are TRBV29-1 and TRBJ2-7; 7 bases are a match to TRBD1. The CDR3 spans 13 residues. V shed 6 bases, J shed 2 bases, and the junction held 7 bases outside the gene matches. Germline V lookup: CDR1 SQVTM, CDR2 ANQGSEA.

The table lists this clonotype with a few counts. The J gene is TRBJ2-1, the V gene TRBV20-1; D possibly corresponds to TRBD2 (5 bases). Germline CDR1 is DFQATT and CDR2 is SNEGSKA (reference sequence). Trimming cost V 2 bases and J 0 bases, with 17 bases left between them. This CDR3 region has 17 residues. The CDR3 region has the DNA TGCAGTGCTAGACGACTACAGTCCGAAAGCTCCTACAATGAGCAGTTCTTC. This codes for CSARRLQSESSYNEQFF.

This clonotype occurred many times. This chain uses TRBV7-9 with TRBJ2-1; 14 nucleotides align to TRBD2. V trimming: 5 bases; J trimming: 7 bases; junction bases outside the gene matches: 4. Germline V CDR1 and CDR2: SEHNR, FQNEAQ (reference sequence). The CDR3 spans 15 residues. CDR3 amino acids: CASSPRLAGGNEQFF. The CDR3 DNA reads TGTGCCAGCAGCCCGAGACTAGCGGGAGGGAATGAGCAGTTCTTC. The full variable domain, in which reference TRBV7-9 and TRBJ2-1 provide the parts outside the CDR3, is DTGVSQNPRHKITKRGQNVTFRCDPISEHNRLYWYRQTLGQGPEFLTYFQNEAQLEKSRLLSDRFSAERPKGSFSTLEIQRTEQGDSAMYLCASSPRLAGGNEQFFGPGTRLTVL.

This chain uses TRBV19 with TRBJ2-7; D possibly corresponds to TRBD2 (5 bases). The CDR3 spans 15 residues. The germline V gene encodes CDR1 LNHDA and CDR2 SQIVND (reference sequence). Trimming pared 1 base from V and 3 bases from J, leaving 13 bases between. The CDR3 nucleotides are TGTGCCAGTAGTATAGCGGACTTGCCGTTCTACGAGCAGTACTTC. Translation gives CASSIADLPFYEQYF.

This clonotype showed up just a few times. The rearrangement uses TRBV5-1 and TRBJ1-2; D perhaps matches TRBD1 (5 bases). The V gene's germline CDR1 is SGHRS and CDR2 YFSETQ. The CDR3 totals 14 residues. V dropped 1 base and J dropped 6 bases, with 13 bases sitting between them. The CDR3 DNA follows: TGCGCCAGCAGCTTGTTCAGGGAAAGTGATGGCTACACCTTC. Protein product: CASSLFRESDGYTF.

This clonotype has a handful of counts. The rearrangement uses TRBV6-1 and TRBJ1-4, with 8 bases fitting TRBD1. This CDR3 has 16 amino acids. Germline values: CDR1 MNHNS, CDR2 SASEGT. V dropped 6 bases and J dropped 7; count of bases not matched to a gene: 13. As DNA, the CDR3 is TGTGCCAGCAGCCTCCTCGCCGGGACAGGTGGTGAAAAACTGTTTTTT. It encodes CASSLLAGTGGEKLFF.

This clonotype turned up a few times. The chain carries TRBV12-3 or TRBV12-4 and TRBJ2-1; 13 nucleotides line up with TRBD2. The CDR3 consists of 20 residues. V dropped 4 bases and J dropped 6; count of bases not matched to a gene: 18. DNA for the CDR3: TGTGCCAGCAGTTGGGGACCCACTAGCGGGAGGGCTTGGGGCGGCAATGAGCAGTTCTTC. Protein product: CASSWGPTSGRAWGGNEQFF.

This clonotype was observed many times. The chain uses TRBV9 and TRBJ2-7, with 12 bases aligning to TRBD1. The CDR3 sequence is 15 residues long. Losses at the gene ends were 3 bases for V and 4 bases for J; bases not matched to a gene: 5. Germline V gene sequence: CDR1 SGDLS, CDR2 YYNGEE. The CDR3 DNA reads as TGTGCCAGCAGCGATGGGACAGGGGGCAGGTACGAGCAGTACTTC. Translated: CASSDGTGGRYEQYF.